These 14 T cell receptor beta chains came from one sample sequenced in a study of spatial heterogeneity in lung cancer. Study-level points and caveats: One measure, the expanded intratumoral alpha and beta TCR count, tracked tumor mutation counts.

For these receptors, no antigen is known. Time point reported: sample taken at primary tumor resection. MiXCR was run by TCRdb on the 5' RACE reads, yielding one entry per CDR3 protein. This table has around 3,100 distinct CDR3 sequences, over 10% appearing once. Source: lung tumor tissue, taken at surgery. The receptors were gathered from a female donor with early-stage non-small cell lung cancer.

By sample fraction, this clonotype is medium-sized. The chain combines TRBV20-1 with TRBJ1-1; D is unclear. The CDR3 loop spans 11 amino acids. Trimming took 7 bases from V and 1 from J, leaving 7 bases between them. Germline V gives CDR1 DFQATT, CDR2 SNEGSKA (reference sequence). CDR3 nucleotides: TGCAGTGGAACACAGAACACTGAAGCTTTCTTT. Its protein is CSGTQNTEAFF.

This clonotype qualifies as medium-sized. The chain has TRBV5-1 and TRBJ1-1, with a possible D match to TRBD1 (5 bases). The CDR3 is 14 amino acids. Between the trimmed V and J ends, which lost 1 base and 4 bases, there was a span of 11 bases. Germline V gene lookup returns CDR1 SGHRS and CDR2 YFSETQ. CDR3 nucleotides: TGCGCCAGCAGCTTGATTGGGGGAAGCACTGAAGCTTTCTTT. It translates to CASSLIGGSTEAFF.

As concerns this clonotype: This may be a read error, as it is one base from a much larger clone. The chain recombines TRBV11-2 with TRBJ2-7; D gene uncertain. The CDR3 loop spans 15 amino acids. CDR1 and CDR2 (germline): SGHAT, FQNNGV. V was pared by 1 base and J by 6 bases, with 16 bases between. CDR3 sequence: CASSLGLHPTCEQYF. The DNA of the CDR3 is TGTGCCAGCAGCTTAGGTCTCCACCCAACCTGCGAGCAGTACTTC.

This clonotype is medium-sized by share. The genes are TRBV5-1 and TRBJ1-2; D is possibly TRBD1 (5 bases). Trimming stripped 5 bases from V and 2 bases from J, with 7 bases between. Per germline, CDR1 SGHRS and CDR2 YFSETQ. The CDR3 totals 12 residues. The CDR3: CASSRDNYGYTF. The DNA of the CDR3 is TGCGCCAGCAGTCGGGACAACTATGGCTACACCTTC.

CDR3 sequence (DNA): TGTGCCAGCAGCTTAGAGGGGGGCACCGGGGAGCTGTTTTTT. Translated, it gives CASSLEGGTGELFF. This chain connects TRBV7-9 to TRBJ2-2; TRBD1 or TRBD2 may be the D gene (6 bases each). The V gene lost 1 base and the J gene lost 4 bases, with 7 bases spanning the gap. This CDR3 region has 14 residues. From germline, CDR1 is SEHNR and CDR2 FQNEAQ (reference sequence).

The V gene is TRBV7-9, the J gene TRBJ1-4, with TRBD1 as a possible D gene (6 bases). CDR1 SEHNR and CDR2 FQNEAQ come from the germline V gene (reference sequence). The ends were cut back, 4 bases at V and 6 bases at J, with 9 bases in the middle. This CDR3 comprises 13 residues. As DNA, the CDR3 is TGTGCCAGCAGCTCCGAGGGGGATGAAAAACTGTTTTTT. Translation: CASSSEGDEKLFF.

This clonotype is categorized as medium-sized (0.01 to 0.1%). The CDR3 DNA is TGCAGTGCTAGAGTTTCCGGTCAAGAGACCCAGTACTTC. This gives the protein CSARVSGQETQYF. The chain links TRBV20-1 to TRBJ2-5; no reliable D call. Trimming left V 1 base short and J 2 bases short, with 8 bases between. This CDR3 region has 13 residues. Looked up from germline, CDR1 is DFQATT and CDR2 is SNEGSKA (reference sequence).

This clonotype was recorded many times. V and J are TRBV12-3 or TRBV12-4 and TRBJ2-7, with TRBD2 matching 13 bases. With V trimmed by 7 bases and J by 7 bases, 7 bases remained unmatched. This CDR3 contains 14 residues. CDR3 loop: CASTPGLAGVEQYF. The CDR3 DNA sequence: TGTGCCAGCACCCCAGGACTAGCGGGAGTTGAGCAGTACTTC.

This clonotype is medium-sized. V is TRBV4-2 and J is TRBJ2-3, with no clear D. The germline CDR1 and CDR2 sequences are LGHNA and YNFKEQ. The CDR3 loop spans 14 amino acids. The V and J ends lost 0 bases and 5 bases respectively, with 9 bases between them. The CDR3 loop is CASSQDLPVDTQYF. The CDR3 DNA reads as TGTGCCAGCAGCCAAGATCTTCCAGTAGATACGCAGTATTTT.

By proportion, this clonotype is medium-sized (0.01 to 0.1%). The chain uses TRBV4-3 and TRBJ1-3; D call uncertain. Germline assignment: CDR1 LGHNA and CDR2 YSLEER. The CDR3 contains 15 residues. V lost 0 bases and J 4 bases, leaving 10 bases between the germline ends. The CDR3 DNA sequence: TGCGCCAGCAGCCAAGAGTCGACCTTCGGAAACACCATATATTTT. This codes for CASSQESTFGNTIYF.

This clonotype is medium-sized in the sample. The rearrangement links TRBV6-2 or TRBV6-3 to TRBJ2-1; D ambiguous. The length of the CDR3 is 11 residues. Trimming pared 8 bases from V and 7 bases from J, leaving 9 bases between. Germline values: CDR1 MNHEY, CDR2 SVGEGT. Here the CDR3 DNA reads TGTGCCAGCGGCAGTCGGAATGAGCAGTTCTTC. Its translation: CASGSRNEQFF.

This clonotype was counted between two and nine times. The rearrangement joins TRBV29-1 to TRBJ2-1; 8 nucleotides line up with TRBD2. V lost 0 bases and J lost 7; bases outside the gene matches: 8. Germline lookup yields CDR1 SQVTM and CDR2 ANQGSEA. CDR3 length: 15 residues. The CDR3 nucleotides are TGCAGCGTTGAAGATGGGACTAGGTGGCAGAATGAGCAGTTCTTC. This translates into CSVEDGTRWQNEQFF.

This chain uses TRBV6-5 with TRBJ1-5; D is ambiguous. The V gene lost 0 bases and the J gene lost 2 bases, with 8 bases spanning the gap. Germline V CDR1 and CDR2: MNHEY, SVGAGI. CDR3 length: 15 residues. The CDR3 reads CASSYSRGRNQPQHF. CDR3 DNA: TGTGCCAGCAGTTACTCTCGTGGGCGCAATCAGCCCCAGCATTTT.

Relative to its sample, this clonotype is medium-sized. The chain couples TRBV5-1 to TRBJ2-7; D gene ambiguous. The V and J ends lost 6 bases and 0 bases respectively, with 13 bases between them. This CDR3 comprises 14 residues. Germline loops: CDR1 SGHRS, CDR2 YFSETQ. This CDR3 is CASTLSESSYEQYF. The CDR3 coding sequence is TGCGCCAGCACCCTATCGGAAAGCTCCTACGAGCAGTACTTC.